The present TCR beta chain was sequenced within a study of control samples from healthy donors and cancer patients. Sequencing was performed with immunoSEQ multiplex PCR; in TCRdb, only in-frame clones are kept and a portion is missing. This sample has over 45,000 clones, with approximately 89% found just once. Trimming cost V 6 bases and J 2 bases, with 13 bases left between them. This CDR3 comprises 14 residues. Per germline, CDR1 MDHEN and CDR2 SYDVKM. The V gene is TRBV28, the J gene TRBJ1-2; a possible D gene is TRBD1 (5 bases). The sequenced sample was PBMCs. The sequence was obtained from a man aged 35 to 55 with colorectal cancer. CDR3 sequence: CASSLGAENYGYTF. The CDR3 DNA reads TGTGCCAGCAGCCTAGGGGCAGAGAACTATGGCTACACCTTC.